This T cell receptor (beta chain) came from a study of cytomegalovirus exposure and HLA in healthy donors. For the study at large: Some 80 million unique TCR sequences came from HLA-typed donors in an early release. Around four fifths of 300 to 450 genotyped donors fell in the Caucasian-associated ancestry cluster. Study results and limitations: Cytomegalovirus association was assigned to around 150 TCR beta chains. The study found most TCR sequences rare, yet found some public TCRs in many donors.

In the case of this clone: Its antigen remains unknown.

Primers: 60 Vbeta forward and 13 Jbeta reverse. Data came from immunoSEQ multiplex PCR; TCRdb stores just in-frame clones and leaves some out. The data show under 150,000 clones, 55% to 80% seen once. What was sequenced was PBMCs. This TCR derives from a middle-aged woman in good health and CMV-seronegative.

CDR3 protein: CASSVASSYNSPLHF. The CDR3 DNA follows: TGTGCCAGCAGCGTAGCTAGCTCCTATAATTCACCCCTCCACTTT. This rearrangement joins TRBV9 to TRBJ1-6; D is ambiguous. The CDR3 spans 15 residues. V lost 0 bases and J 0 bases, leaving 4 bases between the germline ends. CDR1 is SGDLS, CDR2 YYNGEE, per germline.